This T cell receptor (beta chain) was observed in a study of cytomegalovirus exposure and HLA in healthy donors. Across the whole study: A subsequent analysis stated that the 120 or so validation repertoires were run on the same platform as the approximately 700 first-cohort repertoires. The study, taken as a whole, reports: Three of the chains that were CMV-associated were confirmed in vitro to be specific for CMV antigens. Cytomegalovirus-associated status was assigned to approximately 160 TCR beta chains.

In regard to this clone: Its target is not known.

The data were produced by immunoSEQ multiplex PCR, yet TCRdb's version contains in-frame clones alone and is incomplete. The sample yields fewer than 250,000 clones, roughly 89% seen once. This sequence originates from a man between 18 and 35 years old in good health and CMV-seronegative. Sequences were obtained from PBMCs.

The CDR3 here is CASSGGAPYNEQFF. The DNA of the CDR3 is TGTGCCAGCAGCGGGGGGGCCCCCTACAATGAGCAGTTCTTC. This chain links TRBV5-6 with TRBJ2-1, with D tentatively TRBD2 (7 bases). CDR3 length: 14 residues. Per germline, CDR1 SGHDT and CDR2 YYEEEE. Trimming pared 4 bases from V and 2 bases from J, leaving 10 bases between.